This T cell receptor beta chain emerged from a study of T cell repertoires in cytomegalovirus infection. Study summary: It was the public TCR beta signatures that indicated both CMV infection and matching HLA type. Overall study findings and caveats: Summed frequency of shared TCR beta families picked out CMV carriers who also had the relevant HLA. Clonotype analysis showed dominance of the ex vivo response by HLA-C-restricted CMV-specific TCR beta clonotypes.

The CDR3 sequence is 20 residues long. V was cut by 0 bases and J by 0 bases, with 18 bases left in between. Germline V gene sequence: CDR1 SGHTA, CDR2 FQGNSA. Using its own MiXCR run on the reads, TCRdb lists one record per CDR3 protein. This sample has around 530,000 distinct CDR3 sequences, with around 27% found just once. A few counts support this clonotype. What it binds is unknown. This chain joins TRBV7-2 and TRBJ2-6, with D possibly matching TRBD2 (5 bases). This TCR was sampled from a human donor in good health (CMV status not recorded). Some clones in this sample may be carry-over from other donors' samples. The sequencing input was PBMCs. The CDR3 here is CASSLAQSGVLLSGANVLTF. Here the CDR3 DNA reads TGTGCCAGCAGCTTAGCGCAAAGCGGCGTACTTCTCTCTGGGGCCAACGTCCTGACTTTC.